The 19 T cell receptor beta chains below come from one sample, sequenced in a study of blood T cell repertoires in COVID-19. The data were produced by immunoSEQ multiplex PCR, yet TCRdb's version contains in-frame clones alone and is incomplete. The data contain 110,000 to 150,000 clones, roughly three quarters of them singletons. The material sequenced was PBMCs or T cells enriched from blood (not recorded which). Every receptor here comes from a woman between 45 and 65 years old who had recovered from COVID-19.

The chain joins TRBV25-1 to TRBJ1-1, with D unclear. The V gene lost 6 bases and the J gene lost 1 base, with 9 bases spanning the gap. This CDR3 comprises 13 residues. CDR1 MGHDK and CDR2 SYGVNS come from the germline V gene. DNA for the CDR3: TGTGCCAGCAGGTACACAGAGAACACTGAAGCTTTCTTT. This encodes CASRYTENTEAFF.

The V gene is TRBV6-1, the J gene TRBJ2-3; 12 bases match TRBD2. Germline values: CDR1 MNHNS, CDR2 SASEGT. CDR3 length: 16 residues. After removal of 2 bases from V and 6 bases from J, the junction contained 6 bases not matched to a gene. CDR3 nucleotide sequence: TGTGCCAGCAGTGAATTAGCTAGCGGGGGGGCGGATACGCAGTATTTT. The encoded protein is CASSELASGGADTQYF.

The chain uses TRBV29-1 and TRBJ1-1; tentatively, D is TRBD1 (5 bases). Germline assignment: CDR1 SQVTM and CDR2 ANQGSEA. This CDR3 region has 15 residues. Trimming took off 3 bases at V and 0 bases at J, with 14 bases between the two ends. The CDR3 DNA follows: TGCAGCGTTGACCCCACAGGATCCATGAACACTGAAGCTTTCTTT. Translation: CSVDPTGSMNTEAFF.

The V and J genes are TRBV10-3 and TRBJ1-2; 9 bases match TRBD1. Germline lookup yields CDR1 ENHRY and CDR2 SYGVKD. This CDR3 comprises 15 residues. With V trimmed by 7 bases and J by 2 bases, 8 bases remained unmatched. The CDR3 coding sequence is TGTGCCATCACCACGGGACAGGGTTTCAACTATGGCTACACCTTC. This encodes CAITTGQGFNYGYTF.

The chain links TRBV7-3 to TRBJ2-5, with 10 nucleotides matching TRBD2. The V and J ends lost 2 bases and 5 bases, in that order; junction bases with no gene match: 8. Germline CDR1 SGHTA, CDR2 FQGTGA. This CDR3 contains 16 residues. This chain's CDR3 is CASSLGSGGALETQYF. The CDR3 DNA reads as TGTGCCAGCAGCTTAGGAAGCGGGGGGGCTCTGGAGACCCAGTACTTC.

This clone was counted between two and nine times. In DNA form, the CDR3 reads TGTGCCATCAGTGAGACAGGGAGAGGGAATGAAAAACTGTTTTTT. Amino acid sequence: CAISETGRGNEKLFF. V is TRBV10-3 and J is TRBJ1-4; a weak D match, TRBD1 (6 bases). Germline CDR1 ENHRY, CDR2 SYGVKD. With 2 bases removed from V and 5 bases from J, the gap between germline ends came to 12 bases. The CDR3 runs 15 residues.

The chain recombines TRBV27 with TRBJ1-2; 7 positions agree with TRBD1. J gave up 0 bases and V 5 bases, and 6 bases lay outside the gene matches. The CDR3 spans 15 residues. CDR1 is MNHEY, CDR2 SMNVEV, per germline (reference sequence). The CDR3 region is CASSVHRGPNYGYTF. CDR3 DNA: TGTGCCAGCAGTGTGCACAGGGGCCCTAACTATGGCTACACCTTC.

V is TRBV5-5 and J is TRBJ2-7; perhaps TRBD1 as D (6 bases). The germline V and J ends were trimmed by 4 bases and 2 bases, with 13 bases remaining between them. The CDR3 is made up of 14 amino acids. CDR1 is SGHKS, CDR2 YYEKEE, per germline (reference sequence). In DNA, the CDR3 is TGTGCCAGCAGCCCGGACAGATCCCCCTACGAGCAGTACTTC. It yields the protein CASSPDRSPYEQYF.

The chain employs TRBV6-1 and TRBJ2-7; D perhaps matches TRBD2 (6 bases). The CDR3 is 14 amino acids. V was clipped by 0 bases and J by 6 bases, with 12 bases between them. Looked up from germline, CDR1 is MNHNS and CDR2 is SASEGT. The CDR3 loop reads CASSEATSLGEQYF. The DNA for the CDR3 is TGTGCCAGCAGTGAAGCAACTAGCCTAGGCGAGCAGTACTTC.

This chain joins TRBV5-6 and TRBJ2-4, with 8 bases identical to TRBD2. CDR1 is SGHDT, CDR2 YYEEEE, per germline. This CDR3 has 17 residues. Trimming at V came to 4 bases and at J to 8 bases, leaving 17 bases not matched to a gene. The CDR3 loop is CASSDRKRASGFYIQYF. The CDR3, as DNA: TGTGCCAGCAGCGACAGGAAGCGAGCTAGCGGGTTTTACATTCAGTACTTC.

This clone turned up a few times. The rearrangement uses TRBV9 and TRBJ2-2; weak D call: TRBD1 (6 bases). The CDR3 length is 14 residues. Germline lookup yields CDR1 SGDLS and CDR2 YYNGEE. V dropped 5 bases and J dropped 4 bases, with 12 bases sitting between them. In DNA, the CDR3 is TGTGCCAGCAGGCCAACAGGGCTCACCGGGGAGCTGTTTTTT. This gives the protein CASRPTGLTGELFF.

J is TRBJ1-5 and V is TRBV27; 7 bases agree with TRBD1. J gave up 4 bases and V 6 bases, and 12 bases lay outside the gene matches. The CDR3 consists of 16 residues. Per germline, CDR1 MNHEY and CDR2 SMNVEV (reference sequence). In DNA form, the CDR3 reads TGTGCCAGCAGACAAAACCCCACAGGGGTTAATCAGCCCCAGCATTTT. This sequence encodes CASRQNPTGVNQPQHF.

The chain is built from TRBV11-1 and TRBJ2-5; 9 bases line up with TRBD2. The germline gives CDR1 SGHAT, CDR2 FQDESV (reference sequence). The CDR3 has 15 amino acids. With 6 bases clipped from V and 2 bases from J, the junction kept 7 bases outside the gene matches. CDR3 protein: CASRRGGAGQETQYF. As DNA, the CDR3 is TGTGCCAGCAGGCGGGGGGGCGCTGGGCAAGAGACCCAGTACTTC.

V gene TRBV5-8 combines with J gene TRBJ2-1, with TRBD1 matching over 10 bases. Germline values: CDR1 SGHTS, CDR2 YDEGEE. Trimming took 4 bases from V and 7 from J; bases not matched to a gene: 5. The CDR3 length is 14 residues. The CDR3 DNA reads TGTGCCAGCAGCCCGGACAGGGGGTGGAATGAGCAGTTCTTC. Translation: CASSPDRGWNEQFF.

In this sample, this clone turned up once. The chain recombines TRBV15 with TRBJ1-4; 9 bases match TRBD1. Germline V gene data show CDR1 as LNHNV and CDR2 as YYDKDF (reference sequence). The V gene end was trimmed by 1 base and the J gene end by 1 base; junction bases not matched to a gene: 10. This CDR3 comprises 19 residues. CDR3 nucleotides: TGTGCCACCAGCAGAGGAGGGGAACAGGGGGCGCAAACTAATGAAAAACTGTTTTTT. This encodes CATSRGGEQGAQTNEKLFF. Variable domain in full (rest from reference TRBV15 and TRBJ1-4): DAMVIQNPRYQVTQFGKPVTLSCSQTLNHNVMYWYQQKSSQAPKLLFHYYDKDFNNEADTPDNFQSRRPNTSFCFLDIRSPGLGDTAMYLCATSRGGEQGAQTNEKLFFGSGTQLSVL.

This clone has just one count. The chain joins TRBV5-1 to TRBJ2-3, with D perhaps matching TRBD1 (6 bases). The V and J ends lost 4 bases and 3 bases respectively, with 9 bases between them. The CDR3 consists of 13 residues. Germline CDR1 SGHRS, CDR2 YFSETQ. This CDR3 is CASSTQGTDTQYF. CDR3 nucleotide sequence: TGCGCCAGCAGCACTCAGGGGACAGATACGCAGTATTTT.

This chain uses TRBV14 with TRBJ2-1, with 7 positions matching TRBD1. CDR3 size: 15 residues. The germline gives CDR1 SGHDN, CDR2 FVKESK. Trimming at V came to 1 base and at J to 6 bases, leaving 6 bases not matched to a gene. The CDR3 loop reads CASSQAIRDSNEQFF. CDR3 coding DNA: TGTGCCAGCAGCCAAGCGATCCGGGACAGCAATGAGCAGTTCTTC.

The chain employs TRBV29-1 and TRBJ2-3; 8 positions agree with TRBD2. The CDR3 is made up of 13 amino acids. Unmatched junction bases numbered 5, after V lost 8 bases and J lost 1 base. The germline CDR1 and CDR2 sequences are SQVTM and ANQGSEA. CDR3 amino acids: CSPGGAGTDTQYF. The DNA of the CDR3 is TGCAGCCCGGGGGGGGCAGGCACAGATACGCAGTATTTT.

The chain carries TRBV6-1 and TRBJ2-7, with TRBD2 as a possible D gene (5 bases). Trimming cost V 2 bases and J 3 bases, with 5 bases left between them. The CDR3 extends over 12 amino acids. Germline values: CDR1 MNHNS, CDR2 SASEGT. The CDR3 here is CASSESGYEQYF. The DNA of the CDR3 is TGTGCCAGCAGTGAAAGCGGCTACGAGCAGTACTTC.